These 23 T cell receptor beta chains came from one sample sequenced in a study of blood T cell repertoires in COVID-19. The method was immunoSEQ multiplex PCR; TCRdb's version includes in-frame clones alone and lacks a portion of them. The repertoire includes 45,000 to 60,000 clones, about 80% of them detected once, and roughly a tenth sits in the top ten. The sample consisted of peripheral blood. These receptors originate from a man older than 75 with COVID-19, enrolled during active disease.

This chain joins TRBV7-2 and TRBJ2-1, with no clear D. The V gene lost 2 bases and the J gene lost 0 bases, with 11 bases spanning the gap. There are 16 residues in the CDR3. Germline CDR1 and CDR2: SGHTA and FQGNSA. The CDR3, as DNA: TGTGCCAGCAGCTTAAGCCTAACGAGCTCCTACAATGAGCAGTTCTTC. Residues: CASSLSLTSSYNEQFF.

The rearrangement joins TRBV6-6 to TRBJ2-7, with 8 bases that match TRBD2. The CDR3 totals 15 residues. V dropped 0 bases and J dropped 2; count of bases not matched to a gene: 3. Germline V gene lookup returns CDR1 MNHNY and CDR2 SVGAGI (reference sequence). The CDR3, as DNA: TGTGCCAGCAGTTACTCTGCGGGAGGTGCCTACGAGCAGTACGTC. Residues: CASSYSAGGAYEQYV.

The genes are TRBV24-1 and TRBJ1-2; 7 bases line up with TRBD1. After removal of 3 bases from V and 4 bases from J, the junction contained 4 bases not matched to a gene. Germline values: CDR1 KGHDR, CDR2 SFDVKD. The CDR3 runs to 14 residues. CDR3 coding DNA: TGTGCCACCAGTGATGGACAGGATATCTATGGCTACACCTTC. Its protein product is CATSDGQDIYGYTF.

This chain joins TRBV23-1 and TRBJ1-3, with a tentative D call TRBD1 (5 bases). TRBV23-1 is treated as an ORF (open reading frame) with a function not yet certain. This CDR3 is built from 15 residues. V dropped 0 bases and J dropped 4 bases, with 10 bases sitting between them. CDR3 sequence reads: CASSQSAGPGNTIYF. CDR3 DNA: TGCGCCAGCAGTCAATCGGCAGGGCCCGGAAACACCATATATTTT.

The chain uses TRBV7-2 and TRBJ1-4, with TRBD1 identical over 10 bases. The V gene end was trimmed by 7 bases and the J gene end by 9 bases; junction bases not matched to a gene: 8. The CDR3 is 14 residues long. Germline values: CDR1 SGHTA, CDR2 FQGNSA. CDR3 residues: CASTPGTGEQKLFF. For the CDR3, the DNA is TGTGCCAGCACCCCAGGGACAGGGGAGCAAAAACTGTTTTTT.

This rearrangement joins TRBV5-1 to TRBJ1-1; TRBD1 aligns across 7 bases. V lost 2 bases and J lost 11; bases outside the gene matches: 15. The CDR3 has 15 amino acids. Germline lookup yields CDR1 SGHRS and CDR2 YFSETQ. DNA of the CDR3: TGCGCCAGCAGCTTCTCGGGACAGCAACCTAACGGGGCTTTCTTT. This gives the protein CASSFSGQQPNGAFF.

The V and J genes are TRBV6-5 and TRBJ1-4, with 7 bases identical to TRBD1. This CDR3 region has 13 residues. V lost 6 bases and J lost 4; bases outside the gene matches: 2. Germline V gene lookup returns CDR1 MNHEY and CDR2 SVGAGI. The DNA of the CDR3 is TGTGCCAGCAGGGGACAGAGTAATGAAAAACTGTTTTTT. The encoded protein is CASRGQSNEKLFF.

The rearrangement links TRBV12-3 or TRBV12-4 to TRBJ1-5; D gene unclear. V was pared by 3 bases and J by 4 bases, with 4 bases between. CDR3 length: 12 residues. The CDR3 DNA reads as TGTGCCAGCAGTTTCAGAAATCAGCCCCAGCATTTT. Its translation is CASSFRNQPQHF.

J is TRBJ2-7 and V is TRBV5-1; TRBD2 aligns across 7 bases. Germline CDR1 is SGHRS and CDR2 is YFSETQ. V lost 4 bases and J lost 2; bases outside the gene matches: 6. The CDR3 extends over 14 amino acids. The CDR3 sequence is CASSPVGGTYEQYF. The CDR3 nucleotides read TGCGCCAGCAGCCCGGTCGGGGGGACCTACGAGCAGTACTTC. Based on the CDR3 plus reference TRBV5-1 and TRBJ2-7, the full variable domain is KAGVTQTPRYLIKTRGQQVTLSCSPISGHRSVSWYQQTPGQGLQFLFEYFSETQRNKGNFPGRFSGRQFSNSRSEMNVSTLELGDSALYLCASSPVGGTYEQYFGPGTRLTVT.

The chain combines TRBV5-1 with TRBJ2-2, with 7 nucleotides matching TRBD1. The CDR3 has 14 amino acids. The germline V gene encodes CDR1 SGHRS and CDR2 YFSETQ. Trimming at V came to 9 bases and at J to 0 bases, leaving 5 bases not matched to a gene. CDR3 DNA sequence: TGCGCCACTAGGGGGACAGCGAACACCGGGGAGCTGTTTTTT. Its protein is CATRGTANTGELFF.

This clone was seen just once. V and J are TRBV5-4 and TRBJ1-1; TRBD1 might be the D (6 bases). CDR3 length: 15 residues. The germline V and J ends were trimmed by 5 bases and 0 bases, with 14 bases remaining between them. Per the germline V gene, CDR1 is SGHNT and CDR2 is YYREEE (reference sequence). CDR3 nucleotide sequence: TGTGCCAGCAGTTGGGGGGGGCCCATGAACACTGAAGCTTTCTTT. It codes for CASSWGGPMNTEAFF.

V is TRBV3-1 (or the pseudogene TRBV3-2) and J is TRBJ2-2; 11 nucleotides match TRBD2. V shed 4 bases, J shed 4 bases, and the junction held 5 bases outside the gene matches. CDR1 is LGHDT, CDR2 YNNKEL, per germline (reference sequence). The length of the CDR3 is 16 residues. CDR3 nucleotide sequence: TGTGCCAGCAGCCCCTTTAGCGGGGGGGTCACCGGGGAGCTGTTTTTT. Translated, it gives CASSPFSGGVTGELFF.

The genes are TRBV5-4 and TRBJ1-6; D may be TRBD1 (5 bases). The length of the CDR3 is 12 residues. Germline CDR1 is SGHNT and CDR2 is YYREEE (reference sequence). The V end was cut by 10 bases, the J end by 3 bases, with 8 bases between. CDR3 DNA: TGTGCCGCAGGGCTCTATAATTCACCCCTCCACTTT. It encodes CAAGLYNSPLHF. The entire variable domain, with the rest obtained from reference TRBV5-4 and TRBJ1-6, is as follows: ETGVTQSPTHLIKTRGQQVTLRCSSQSGHNTVSWYQQALGQGPQFIFQYYREEENGRGNFPPRFSGLQFPNYSSELNVNALELDDSALYLCAAGLYNSPLHFGNGTRLTVT.

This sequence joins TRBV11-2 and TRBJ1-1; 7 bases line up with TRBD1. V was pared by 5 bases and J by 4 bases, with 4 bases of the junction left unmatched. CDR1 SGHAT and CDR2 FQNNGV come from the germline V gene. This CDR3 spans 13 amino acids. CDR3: CASSHAGGTEAFF. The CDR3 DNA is TGTGCCAGCAGCCACGCAGGGGGCACTGAAGCTTTCTTT.

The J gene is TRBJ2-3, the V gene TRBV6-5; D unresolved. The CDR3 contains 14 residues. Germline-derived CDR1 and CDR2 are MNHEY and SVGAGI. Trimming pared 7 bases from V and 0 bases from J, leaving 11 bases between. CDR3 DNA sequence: TGTGCCAGCACCAGACTTTCTAGCACAGATACGCAGTATTTT. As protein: CASTRLSSTDTQYF.

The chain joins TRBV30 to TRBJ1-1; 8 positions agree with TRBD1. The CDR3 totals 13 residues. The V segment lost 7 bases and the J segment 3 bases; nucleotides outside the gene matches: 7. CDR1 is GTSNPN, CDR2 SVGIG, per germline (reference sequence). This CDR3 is CAYGQGRDTEAFF. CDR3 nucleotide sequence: TGTGCCTACGGACAGGGAAGGGACACTGAAGCTTTCTTT.

The CDR3 region is CAIRSGSGYNEQFF. Here the CDR3 DNA reads TGTGCCATCAGGTCGGGTAGCGGGTACAATGAGCAGTTCTTC. The chain combines TRBV10-3 with TRBJ2-1, with TRBD2 identical over 7 bases. The V gene end was trimmed by 6 bases and the J gene end by 4 bases; junction bases not matched to a gene: 6. This CDR3 is 14 amino acids long. Germline lookup yields CDR1 ENHRY and CDR2 SYGVKD.

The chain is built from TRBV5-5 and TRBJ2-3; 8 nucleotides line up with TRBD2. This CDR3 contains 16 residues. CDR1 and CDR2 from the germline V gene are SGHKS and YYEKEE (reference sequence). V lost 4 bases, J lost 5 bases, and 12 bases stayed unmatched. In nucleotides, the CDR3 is TGTGCCAGCAGCCGGGGCCCGGGGGGGGCTGGAGATACGCAGTATTTT. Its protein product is CASSRGPGGAGDTQYF.

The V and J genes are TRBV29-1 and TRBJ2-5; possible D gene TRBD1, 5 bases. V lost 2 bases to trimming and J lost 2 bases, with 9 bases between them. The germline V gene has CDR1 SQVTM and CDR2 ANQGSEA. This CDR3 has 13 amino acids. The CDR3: CSVERGSQETQYF. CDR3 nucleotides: TGCAGCGTTGAAAGGGGCAGTCAAGAGACCCAGTACTTC.

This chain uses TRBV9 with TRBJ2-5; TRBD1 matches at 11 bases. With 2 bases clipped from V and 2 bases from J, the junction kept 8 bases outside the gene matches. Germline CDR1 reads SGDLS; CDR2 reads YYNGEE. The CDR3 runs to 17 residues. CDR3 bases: TGTGCCAGCAGCGTCAGACCGGACAGGGGGCTTCAAGAGACCCAGTACTTC. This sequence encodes CASSVRPDRGLQETQYF.

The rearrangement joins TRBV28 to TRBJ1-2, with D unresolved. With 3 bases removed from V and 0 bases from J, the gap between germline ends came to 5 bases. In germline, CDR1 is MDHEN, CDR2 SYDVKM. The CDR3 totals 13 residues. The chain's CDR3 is CASSLASNYGYTF. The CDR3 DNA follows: TGTGCCAGCAGTTTGGCCTCTAACTATGGCTACACCTTC.

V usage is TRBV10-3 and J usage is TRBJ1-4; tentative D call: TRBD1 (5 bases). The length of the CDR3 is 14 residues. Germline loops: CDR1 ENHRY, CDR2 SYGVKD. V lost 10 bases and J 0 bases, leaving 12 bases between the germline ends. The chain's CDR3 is CATGPGATNEKLFF. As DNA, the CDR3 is TGTGCCACGGGGCCGGGGGCAACTAATGAAAAACTGTTTTTT.

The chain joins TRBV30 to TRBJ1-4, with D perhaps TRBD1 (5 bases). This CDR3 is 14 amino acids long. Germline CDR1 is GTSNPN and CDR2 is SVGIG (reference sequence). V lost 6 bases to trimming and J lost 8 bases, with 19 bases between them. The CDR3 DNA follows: TGTGCCTGCGACCTAAAGGGGCTTGGAGAAAAACTGTTTTTT. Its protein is CACDLKGLGEKLFF. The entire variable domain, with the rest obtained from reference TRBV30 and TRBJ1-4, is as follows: SQTIHQWPATLVQPVGSPLSLECTVEGTSNPNLYWYRQAAGRGLQLLFYSVGIGQISSEVPQNLSASRPQDRQFILSSKKLLLSDSGFYLCACDLKGLGEKLFFGSGTQLSVL.